The TCR beta chain described here comes from a study of blood T cell repertoires in COVID-19. Study-wide background: Acute and convalescent COVID-19 samples came from the United States, Italy and Spain.

Participants came from 20 to 25 US areas, aged roughly 18 to 89 years. This CDR3 has 16 amino acids. J was trimmed by 4 bases and V by 4 bases; bases with no gene match: 10. Germline CDR1 reads LGHNA; CDR2 reads YSLEER. In the authors' methods: By means of reference gene primer amplification, nucleated cell counts were estimated. Only in-frame clones appear in the TCRdb table, and some are missing; sequencing was by immunoSEQ multiplex PCR. V and J calls and clone size are as listed in that table; D and trimming were resolved from the DNA. This table holds around 400,000 clones, around nine tenths found once.

This chain links TRBV4-3 with TRBJ1-1; 9 positions match TRBD1. Sequenced input: PBMCs or T cells enriched from blood (not recorded which). This TCR was sampled from a woman in her 30s who had recovered from COVID-19. The CDR3 nucleotides are TGCGCCAGCAGCCCAGGGGGACAGGGAGGTAGCACTGAAGCTTTCTTT. Translated: CASSPGGQGGSTEAFF.